This entry concerns a single TCR beta chain. No antigen is known for it. The identical CDR3 is also encoded by other nucleotide sequences in the sample. The study enrolled healthy HIV-negative adults without recent acute infections or vaccinations as donors. These data come from a study of shared clonotypes between healthy human individuals. The assay was immunoSEQ multiplex PCR, and TCRdb's table has in-frame clones only and misses some. The profile covers around 700,000 clones, with approximately 75% appearing a single time and approximately 1.8% taken by the ten largest. Findings and limits, study-wide: Clonotypes not shared had lower generation probabilities than those common to all four donors.

The sequence came from a woman aged 30 to 39 in good health. The sample comprised memory CD4+ T cells sorted from blood. As to subset: CD45RA-negative fraction.

The chain's CDR3 is CSVEAGGGTDTQYF. The CDR3 DNA reads TGCAGCGTTGAGGCGGGAGGGGGCACAGATACGCAGTATTTT. This chain joins TRBV29-1 and TRBJ2-3; TRBD2 agrees at 9 bases. The CDR3 is 14 amino acids. CDR1 and CDR2 (germline): SQVTM, ANQGSEA. V lost 3 bases, J lost 1 base, and 2 bases stayed unmatched.